What follows is one TCR beta chain and its context. Germline loops: CDR1 GTSNPN, CDR2 SVGIG (reference sequence). The CDR3 extends over 14 amino acids. Trimming left V 3 bases short and J 0 bases short, with 11 bases between. The data stem from a study of blood T cell repertoires in COVID-19. Study-wide context: Donors in the United States, Italy and Spain gave samples during acute or convalescent COVID-19. T cells, B-cell-depleted T cells, or PBMCs supplied cDNA or gDNA.

Self-reported history from a screening survey and questionnaire set each donor's cohort. Recovery among Cohort 3 donors was established by two negative PCRs, clearance, or symptom resolution. Sequenced by immunoSEQ multiplex PCR; TCRdb stores in-frame clones only, minus some. The sample includes more than 150,000 clones, 82% of them seen just once. This receptor was obtained from a man between 40 and 49 years old who had recovered from COVID-19. The V gene is TRBV30, the J gene TRBJ1-2; tentative D call: TRBD1 (6 bases). Sequenced input: PBMCs or T cells enriched from blood (not recorded which). CDR3 DNA sequence: TGTGCCTGGAGGAGGGCAGGGGCTAACTATGGCTACACCTTC. Its protein product is CAWRRAGANYGYTF.